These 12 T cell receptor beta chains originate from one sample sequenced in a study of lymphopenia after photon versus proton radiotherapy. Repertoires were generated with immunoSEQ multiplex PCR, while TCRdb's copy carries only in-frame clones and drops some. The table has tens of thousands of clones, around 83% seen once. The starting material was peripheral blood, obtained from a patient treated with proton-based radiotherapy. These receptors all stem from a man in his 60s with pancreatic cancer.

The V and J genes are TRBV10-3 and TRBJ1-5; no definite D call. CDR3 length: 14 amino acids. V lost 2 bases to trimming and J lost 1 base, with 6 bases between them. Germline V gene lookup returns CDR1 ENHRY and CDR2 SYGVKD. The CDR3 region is CAISENGSNQPQHF. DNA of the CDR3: TGTGCCATCAGTGAGAACGGGAGCAATCAGCCCCAGCATTTT.

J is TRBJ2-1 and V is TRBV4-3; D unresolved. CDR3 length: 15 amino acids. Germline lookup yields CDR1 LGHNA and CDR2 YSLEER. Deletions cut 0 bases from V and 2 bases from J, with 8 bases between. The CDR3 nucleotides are TGCGCCAGCAGCCAAGAGGCTAGGGCCTACAATGAGCAGTTCTTC. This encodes CASSQEARAYNEQFF.

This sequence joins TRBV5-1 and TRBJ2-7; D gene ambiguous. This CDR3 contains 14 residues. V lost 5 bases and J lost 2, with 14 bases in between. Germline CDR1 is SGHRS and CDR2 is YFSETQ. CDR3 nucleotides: TGCGCCAGCAGTTCGTCTGGTGGAGCCTACGAGCAGTACTTC. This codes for CASSSSGGAYEQYF.

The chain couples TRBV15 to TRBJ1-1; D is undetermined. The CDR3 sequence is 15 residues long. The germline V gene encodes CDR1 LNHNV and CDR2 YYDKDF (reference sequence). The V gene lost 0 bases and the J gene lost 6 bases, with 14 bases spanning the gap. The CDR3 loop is CATSREMGFGAEAFF. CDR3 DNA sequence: TGTGCCACCAGCAGAGAGATGGGTTTTGGCGCTGAAGCTTTCTTT.

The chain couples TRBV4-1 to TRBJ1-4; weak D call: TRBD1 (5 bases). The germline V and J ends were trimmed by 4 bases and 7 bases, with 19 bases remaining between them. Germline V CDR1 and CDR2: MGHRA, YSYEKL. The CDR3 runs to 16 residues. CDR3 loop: CASSLTRDSRGEKLFF. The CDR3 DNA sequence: TGCGCCAGCAGCCTAACCCGGGACTCCCGAGGTGAAAAACTGTTTTTT.

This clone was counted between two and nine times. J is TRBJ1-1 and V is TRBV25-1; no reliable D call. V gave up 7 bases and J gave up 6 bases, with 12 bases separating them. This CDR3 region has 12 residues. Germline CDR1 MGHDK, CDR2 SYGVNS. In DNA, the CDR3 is TGTGCCAGCAAGGGCAGGAGCGCTGAAGCTTTCTTT. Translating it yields CASKGRSAEAFF.

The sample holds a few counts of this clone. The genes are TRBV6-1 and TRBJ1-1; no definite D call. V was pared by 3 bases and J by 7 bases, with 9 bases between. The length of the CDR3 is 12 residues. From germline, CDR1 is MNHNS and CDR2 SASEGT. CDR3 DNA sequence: TGTGCCAGCAGTGAGGTGGCTATTGAAGCTTTCTTT. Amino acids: CASSEVAIEAFF.

The CDR3 DNA reads as TGCGCCAGCAGTGATCCACCGGGACTAGCTACCCACGAGCAGTACTTC. It is translated as CASSDPPGLATHEQYF. This chain uses TRBV10-1 with TRBJ2-7; TRBD2 aligns across 9 bases. Unmatched junction bases numbered 11, after V lost 3 bases and J lost 5 bases. CDR1 and CDR2 from the germline V gene are WNHNN and SYGVQD (reference sequence). The CDR3 sequence is 16 residues long.

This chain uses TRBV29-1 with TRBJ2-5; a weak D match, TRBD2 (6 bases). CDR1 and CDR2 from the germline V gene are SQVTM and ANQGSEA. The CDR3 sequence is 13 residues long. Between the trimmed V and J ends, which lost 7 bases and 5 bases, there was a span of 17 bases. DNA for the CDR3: TGCAGCGGGTGTCGGGGGTCGGGGGAGACCCAGTACTTC. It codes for CSGCRGSGETQYF.

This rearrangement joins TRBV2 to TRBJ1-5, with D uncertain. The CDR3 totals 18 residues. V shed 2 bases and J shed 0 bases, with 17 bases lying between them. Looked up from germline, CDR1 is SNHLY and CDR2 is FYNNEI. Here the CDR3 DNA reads TGTGCCAGCAGTGAAATATTCACCCAGCCTCGTAGCAATCAGCCCCAGCATTTT. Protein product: CASSEIFTQPRSNQPQHF.

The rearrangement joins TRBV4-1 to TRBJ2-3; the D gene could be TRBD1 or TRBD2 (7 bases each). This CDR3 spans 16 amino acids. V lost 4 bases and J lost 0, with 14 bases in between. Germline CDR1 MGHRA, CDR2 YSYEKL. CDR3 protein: CASSLQGGASTDTQYF. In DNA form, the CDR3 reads TGCGCCAGCAGCCTCCAGGGGGGGGCGAGCACAGATACGCAGTATTTT.

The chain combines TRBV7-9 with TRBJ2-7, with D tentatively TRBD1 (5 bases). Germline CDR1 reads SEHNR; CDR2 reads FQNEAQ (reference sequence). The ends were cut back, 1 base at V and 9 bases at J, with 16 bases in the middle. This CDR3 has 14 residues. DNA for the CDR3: TGTGCCAGCAGCTTAGGGTGGGGCCAGGCCAGGCAGTACTTC. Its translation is CASSLGWGQARQYF.